The T cell receptor (beta chain) described here comes from a study of shared clonotypes between healthy human individuals. About the study: Donor ages ranged 18 to 49 years: two women, a few men. Study-wide results and limits: Naive subsets typically showed greater estimated richness than memory subsets.

Assay execution proceeded at the deep level. Assay used: immunoSEQ multiplex PCR; TCRdb lists only in-frame clones, some missing. The repertoire has roughly 2 million clones, roughly 94% of them found once; the top ten carry 1.1%. This clone appeared a single time. The target antigen is unknown. The naive CD8 population came from CD45RO-negative cells selected for CCR7, without terminally differentiated effector memory CD45RA+ cells. The sequence derives from a man between 18 and 29 years old in good health. The sample consisted of naive CD8+ T cells sorted from blood.

CDR3 in amino acids: CASQTAEEQYF. Written as DNA, the CDR3 is TGTGCCAGCCAAACAGCGGAGGAGCAGTACTTC. The chain recombines TRBV28 with TRBJ2-7, with D possibly matching TRBD2 (5 bases). The CDR3 totals 11 residues. CDR1 and CDR2 (germline): MDHEN, SYDVKM. V shed 8 bases and J shed 7 bases, with 12 bases lying between them.